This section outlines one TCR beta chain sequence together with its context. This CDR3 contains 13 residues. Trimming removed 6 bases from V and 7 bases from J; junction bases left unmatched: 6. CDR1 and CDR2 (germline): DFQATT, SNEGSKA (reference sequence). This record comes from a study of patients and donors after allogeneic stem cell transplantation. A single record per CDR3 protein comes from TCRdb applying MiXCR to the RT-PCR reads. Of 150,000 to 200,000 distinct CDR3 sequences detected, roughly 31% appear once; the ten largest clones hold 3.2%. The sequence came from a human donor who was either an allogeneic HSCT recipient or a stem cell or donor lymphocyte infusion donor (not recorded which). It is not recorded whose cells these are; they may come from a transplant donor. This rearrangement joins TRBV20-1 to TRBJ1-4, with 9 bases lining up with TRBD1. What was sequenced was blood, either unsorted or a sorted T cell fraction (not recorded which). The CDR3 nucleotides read TGCAGTGCGACCCGGGACAGGGTTGAAAAACTGTTTTTT. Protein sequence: CSATRDRVEKLFF.